This record covers a single T cell receptor beta chain. Its antigen is currently unknown. Sample barcodes and UMIs were carried by the TCR alpha and TCR beta cDNA libraries that 5'RACE generated with constant-segment primers. TCRdb re-called the 5' RACE reads through MiXCR, storing one row per CDR3 protein. The sample lists about 350,000 distinct CDR3 sequences, under 30% occurring once. This specimen comes from a study of T-cell memory formation after mild COVID-19. Study details: TCR clustering was largely donor specific. Broader study findings: Some responding clones appeared in pre-infection memory, suggesting cross-reactive memory joined. Among CD4+ contracting clones, most were CM and EM, and CD8+ ones EMRA.

The germline CDR1 and CDR2 sequences are SQVTM and ANQGSEA. This CDR3 comprises 16 residues. V trimming: 2 bases; J trimming: 4 bases; junction bases outside the gene matches: 7. This receptor was identified in an adult woman who had mild COVID-19 (a few samples of this study predate the infection). Cell type and time point are not known. What was sequenced was PBMCs or a T cell subset sorted from them (not recorded which). The V and J genes are TRBV29-1 and TRBJ2-1, with 11 positions matching TRBD2. In DNA, the CDR3 is TGCAGCGTTGAATGGGCTAGCGGGGGGAATTACAATGAGCAGTTCTTC. It encodes CSVEWASGGNYNEQFF.